A selection of T cell receptor beta chains follows, all from one sample in a study of tumor-infiltrating lymphocytes in primary liver carcinoma. TCRdb re-derived calls from the multiplex PCR reads in MiXCR, one entry per CDR3 protein. The sample lists around 100,000 distinct CDR3 sequences; around 71% were seen once. Sequenced sample: liver tumor tissue from sampling region 2. These receptors originate from a woman aged 60 to 75 with primary liver carcinoma and hepatitis B virus infection. CDR3s include the opening cysteine and the closing phenylalanine or tryptophan. A D gene is named only where the DNA matches it firmly. Some rows have no size entry. The others give once, few or many, or a class for an expanded clone.

clone size	D gene	J gene	V gene	CDR3 DNA	CDR3 protein
NA	TRBD2	TRBJ2-1	TRBV11-3	TGTGTCAGCAGCTTAGGTCAAGGCGGGAGGGCCGGCTACAATGAGAAGTCCTTC	CVSSLGQGGRAGYNEKSF
NA	NA	TRBJ1-1	TRBV11-3	TGTGCCAGCAGCCAACTGGATAAAGCTGAAGCTTTCTTT	CASSQLDKAEAFF
NA	TRBD1	TRBJ1-3	TRBV20-1	TGCAGTGCTCCTCGCCTCCACAGGGGAGGCCTTGGAAACACCACATATTTT	CSAPRLHRGGLGNTTYF
NA	NA	TRBJ2-6	TRBV29-1	TGCGGCGTTGGCGGATCCTCTGGGGCCAACGTCCTAACTTTC	CGVGGSSGANVLTF
many	NA	TRBJ1-2	TRBV11-1	TGTGCCAGCAGCCTTATGGACAGCATCTATGGCTACACCTTC	CASSLMDSIYGYTF
NA	NA	TRBJ2-5	TRBV5-5	TGTGCCAGCAGTGTGGGGGCTACGGGGCGAGAGACCCAGTACTTC	CASSVGATGRETQYF
many	TRBD2	TRBJ2-3	TRBV5-4	TGTGCCAGCAGCTTGGGGGGTATAGCGGGAGGCACAGATACGCAGTATTTT	CASSLGGIAGGTDTQYF
NA	NA	TRBJ2-7	TRBV6-6	TGTGCCGGCAGTCTACAGGGCCCCGGGTACGAGCAGTACTTC	CAGSLQGPGYEQYF
NA	NA	TRBJ1-4	TRBV6-5	TGTGCTAGCAGTCACTCCACGACGGGGTGGGTAAAACTGTTTTTT	CASSHSTTGWVKLFF
NA	NA	TRBJ2-1	TRBV20-1	TGCAGTACTAGATGGTGGCGGCGCTACAATGAGCAGTTATTC	CSTRWWRRYNEQLF
NA	NA	TRBJ1-3	TRBV5-1	TGCGCCAGGAGCTTGGGAGAGACCTTCTCTGGAAACACCATATATTTT	CARSLGETFSGNTIYF
NA	NA	TRBJ2-1	TRBV6-5	TGTGTCAGCAGTTTGGGGCGCAACAGTGAGCAGTTCTTC	CVSSLGRNSEQFF
NA	NA	TRBJ2-2	TRBV4-1	TGCGCCAGCGGCCTACGGGGGAATGGCGGTCTGAACACCGGGGAGCTGTTTTTT	CASGLRGNGGLNTGELFF
NA	NA	TRBJ1-1	TRBV11-1	TGTGCCAGCAGTCTAATGTCCCTGAACACTGGAGCCTTCTTT	CASSLMSLNTGAFF
many	TRBD2	TRBJ2-7	TRBV6-2/TRBV6-3	TGTGCCAGCAAACAGCAGGCGGGGGCCTACGAGCAGTACTTC	CASKQQAGAYEQYF